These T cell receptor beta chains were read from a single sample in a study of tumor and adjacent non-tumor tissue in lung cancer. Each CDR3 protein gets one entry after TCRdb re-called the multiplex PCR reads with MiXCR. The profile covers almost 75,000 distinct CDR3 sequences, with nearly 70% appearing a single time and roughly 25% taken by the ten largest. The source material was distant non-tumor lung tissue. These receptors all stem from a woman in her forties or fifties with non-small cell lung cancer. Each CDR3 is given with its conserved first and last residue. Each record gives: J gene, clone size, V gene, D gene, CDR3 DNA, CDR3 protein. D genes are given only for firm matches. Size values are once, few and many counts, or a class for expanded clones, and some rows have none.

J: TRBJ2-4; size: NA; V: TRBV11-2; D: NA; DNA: TGTGCCAGCAGCTTACTGGGAGGCAGAAACACTCAGTACTTC; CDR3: CASSLLGGRNTQYF
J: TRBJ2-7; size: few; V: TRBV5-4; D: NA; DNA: TGTGCCAGCAGCTTGGACAGGGTTAGCGAGCAGTACTTC; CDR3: CASSLDRVSEQYF
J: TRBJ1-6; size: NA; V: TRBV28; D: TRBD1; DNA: TGTGCCGGCAGTTCACACAGGGGGCTAGATTCACCCCTCCACTTT; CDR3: CAGSSHRGLDSPLHF
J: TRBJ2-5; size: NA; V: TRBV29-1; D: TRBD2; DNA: TGCAGCGTTAAGGTCAATAGCGGGAGGGTTGTAGAGACCCAGTGCTTC; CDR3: CSVKVNSGRVVETQCF
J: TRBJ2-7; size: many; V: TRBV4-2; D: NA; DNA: TGTGCCAGCAGCCATATACCCTACGAGCAGTACTTC; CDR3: CASSHIPYEQYF
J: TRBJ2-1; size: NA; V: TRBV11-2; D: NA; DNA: TGTGCCAGTAGCTTAGGTCGGAGAGGTGAGCAGTTCTTC; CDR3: CASSLGRRGEQFF
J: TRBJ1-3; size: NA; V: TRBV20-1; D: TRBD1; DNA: TGCAGTACTCGACAGGGTTTGCAGGGAAACACAATATATTTT; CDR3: CSTRQGLQGNTIYF
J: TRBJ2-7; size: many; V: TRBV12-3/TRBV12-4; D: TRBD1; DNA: TGTGCCAGCAGTTTAGAGACAGGGCCGAGCTCCTACGAGCAGTACTTC; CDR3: CASSLETGPSSYEQYF
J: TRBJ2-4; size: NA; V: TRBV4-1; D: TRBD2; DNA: TGCGCCGGCAGCCAGGAGATGTGGCGGGAGGGCTCCTTAGCCAAAAACATTCAGTACTTC; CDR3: CAGSQEMWREGSLAKNIQYF
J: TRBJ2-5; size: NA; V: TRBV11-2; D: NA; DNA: TGTGCCAGCAGACGTACCGGGATTAGCGGCCAGGAGACCCAGTACTTC; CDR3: CASRRTGISGQETQYF
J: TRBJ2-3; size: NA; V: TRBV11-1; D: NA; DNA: TGTGCCAGCAGCTTTGGACTAACGGGATTAAAAAGCACAGATACGCACTATTTT; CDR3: CASSFGLTGLKSTDTHYF
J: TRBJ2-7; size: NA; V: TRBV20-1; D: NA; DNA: TGCAGTACTAACGGGGCCGACTGCTACGAGCAGTACTTC; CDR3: CSTNGADCYEQYF
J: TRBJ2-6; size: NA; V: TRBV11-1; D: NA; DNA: TGTGCCAGCAGCAAACAGAGGTCAGGGGCCAACGTCCTGACTTTC; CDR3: CASSKQRSGANVLTF
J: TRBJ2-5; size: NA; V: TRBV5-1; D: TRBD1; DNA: TGCGCCAGCAGCCTTCAGGGACAGGGTAGAGAGACCCAGTACTTC; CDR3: CASSLQGQGRETQYF
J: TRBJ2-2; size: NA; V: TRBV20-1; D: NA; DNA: TGCAGTGCCTGGCGCCATGGGACCGGAGAGCTGTTTTTC; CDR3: CSAWRHGTGELFF
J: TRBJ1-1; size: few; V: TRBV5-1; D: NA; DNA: TGCGCCAGCAGCCCTCACAGGGCGAACACTGAAGCTTTCTTT; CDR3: CASSPHRANTEAFF
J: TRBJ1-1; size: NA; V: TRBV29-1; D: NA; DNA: TGCAGCGTTGCGCGAACAGGGATTGGCTACACTGAAGCTCTCTTT; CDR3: CSVARTGIGYTEALF
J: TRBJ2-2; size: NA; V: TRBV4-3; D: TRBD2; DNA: TGCGCCATCAGCCAAGAGGGCGGGAGAAGCGGGGGGCTGTTTTTT; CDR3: CAISQEGGRSGGLFF
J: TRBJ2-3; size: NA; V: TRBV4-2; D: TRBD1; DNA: TGTGTCAGCAGCCAACGGGACAGATACATAGATACGCAGTATTTT; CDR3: CVSSQRDRYIDTQYF
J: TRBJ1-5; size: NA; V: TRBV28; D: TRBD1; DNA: TGTGCCAACAGTACAGGGGCGAGTATACGCAATCAGCCCCAGCATTTT; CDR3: CANSTGASIRNQPQHF
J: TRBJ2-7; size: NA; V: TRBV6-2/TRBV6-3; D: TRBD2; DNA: TGTGCCAGCAGTTACCACGAGATCCGGACTAGCGGCACATACGAGCAGTACTTC; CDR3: CASSYHEIRTSGTYEQYF
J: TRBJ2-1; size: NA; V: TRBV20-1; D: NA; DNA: TGCAGTGCTCTGAACACGGCTGCCAGGTACATCTATGAGCAGTTCTTC; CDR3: CSALNTAARYIYEQFF
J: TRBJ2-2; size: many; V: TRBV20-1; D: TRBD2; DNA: TGCAGTGCTAGGGCGGGACTAGCGGAGGTCACCGGGGAGCTGTTTTTT; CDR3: CSARAGLAEVTGELFF
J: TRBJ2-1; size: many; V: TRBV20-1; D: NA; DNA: TGCAGTGCTAAAGCGGGCTGGGAGCAGTTCTTC; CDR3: CSAKAGWEQFF
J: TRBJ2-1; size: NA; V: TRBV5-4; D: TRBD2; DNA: TGTGCCAGCAAGCAGGGACTAGCGGTTTACAATGAGCAGTTCTTC; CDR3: CASKQGLAVYNEQFF
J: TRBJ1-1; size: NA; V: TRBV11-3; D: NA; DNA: TGTGCCAGCGGCTTAGAGGTCATAGGGAACACTGAAGCTTTCTTT; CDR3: CASGLEVIGNTEAFF
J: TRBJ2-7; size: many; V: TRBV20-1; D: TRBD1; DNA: TGCAGTGCCACCAACGGACAGGGCGGATTAGACGAGCAGTACTTC; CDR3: CSATNGQGGLDEQYF
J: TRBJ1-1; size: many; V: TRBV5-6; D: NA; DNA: TGTGCCAGCACCCAACAGGGCAGGAACACTGAAGCTTTCTTT; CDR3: CASTQQGRNTEAFF
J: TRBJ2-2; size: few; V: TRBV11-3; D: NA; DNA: TGTGCCAGCAGCTCCCGTGGGGGGCTAAACACCGGGGAGTTGTTTTTT; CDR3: CASSSRGGLNTGELFF
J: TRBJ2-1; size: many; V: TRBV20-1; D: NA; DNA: TGCAGTGCTGCCTCGACTATGAGGGGCTACAATGAGCAGTTCTTC; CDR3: CSAASTMRGYNEQFF
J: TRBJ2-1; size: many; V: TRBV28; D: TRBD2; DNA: TGTGCCAGCACCAGTCCGTCGGTAGCGGGAGTCCAGTTCTTC; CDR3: CASTSPSVAGVQFF
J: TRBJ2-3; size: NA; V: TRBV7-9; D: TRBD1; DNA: TGTGCCAGCAGCCCCTGGGACAGGGATTCAGATACGCAGTATTTT; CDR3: CASSPWDRDSDTQYF
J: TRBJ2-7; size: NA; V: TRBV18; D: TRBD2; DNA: TGTGCCAGCTCGACCCTAGCGGGATACGAGCAGTACTTC; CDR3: CASSTLAGYEQYF
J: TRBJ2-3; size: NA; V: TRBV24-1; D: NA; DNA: TGTGCCACCAGTGATACTAAAGTGCGTAGCACAGATACGCAGTATTTT; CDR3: CATSDTKVRSTDTQYF
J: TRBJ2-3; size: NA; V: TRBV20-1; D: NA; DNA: TGCAGTGCTCAAACAGGGATTAGCAGTCAGCCCCAGTATTTT; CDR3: CSAQTGISSQPQYF
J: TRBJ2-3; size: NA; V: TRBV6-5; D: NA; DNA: TGTCCCAGCAGCCCCGGAGGGGAAACACATACGCAGTATTTT; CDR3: CPSSPGGETHTQYF
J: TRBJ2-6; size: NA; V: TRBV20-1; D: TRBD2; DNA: TGCAGTGCGGTAGGCGTTAGCGGGAGACCCGGGGCCAACGTCCTGATTTTC; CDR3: CSAVGVSGRPGANVLIF
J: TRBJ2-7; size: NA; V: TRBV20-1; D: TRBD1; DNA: TGCAATGCTAGAGTGGGACAGGACTTCTACGAGCTGTACTTC; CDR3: CNARVGQDFYELYF
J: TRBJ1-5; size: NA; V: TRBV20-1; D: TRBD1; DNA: TGCAGTGTATCAATGACAGGGATAGGTCAGCCCCAGCATTTT; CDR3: CSVSMTGIGQPQHF
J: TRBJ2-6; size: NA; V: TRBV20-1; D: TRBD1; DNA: TGCAGTGCTATCGACAGGGGATCAGGGACCAACGTCCTGACTTTC; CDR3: CSAIDRGSGTNVLTF
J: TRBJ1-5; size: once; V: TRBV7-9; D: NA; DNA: TGTGCCAGCAGCTTTATAGTTCAGTCCCAGCATTTT; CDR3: CASSFIVQSQHF
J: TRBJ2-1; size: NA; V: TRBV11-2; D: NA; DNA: TGTGCCAGCGGCTTAAATACCGCTGAGCAGTTCTTC; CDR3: CASGLNTAEQFF
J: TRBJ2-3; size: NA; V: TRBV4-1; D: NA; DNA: TGCGCTAGCAGCTCAAGCGCCAGGGAGGATACGCACTATTTT; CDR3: CASSSSAREDTHYF
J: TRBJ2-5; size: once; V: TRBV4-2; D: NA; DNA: TGTGCCAGCAACCAAGCAGGCAGCCAAGAGACCCAATACTTC; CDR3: CASNQAGSQETQYF
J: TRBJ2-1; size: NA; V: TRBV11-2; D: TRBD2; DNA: TGTGTCGGCAGCTTACTAGCGGGAGTCGATGAGCAGTTCTTC; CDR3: CVGSLLAGVDEQFF
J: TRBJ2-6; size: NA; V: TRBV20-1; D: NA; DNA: TGCATTGCTGCCCCTGTAGATAGCCCCTCTAGGGCCAACGTCCTGACTTTC; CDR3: CIAAPVDSPSRANVLTF
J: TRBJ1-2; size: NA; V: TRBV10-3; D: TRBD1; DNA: TGTGCCATCAGTGATGCTGGACAGGGGGTGCTCCCCTATGGCTACACCTTC; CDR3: CAISDAGQGVLPYGYTF
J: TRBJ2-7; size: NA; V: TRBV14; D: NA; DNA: TGTGTCAGCAGCCCCGGACACTATTTCTACGAGCAGTACTTC; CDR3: CVSSPGHYFYEQYF
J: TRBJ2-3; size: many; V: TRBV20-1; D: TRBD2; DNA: TGCAGTGCTAGAGCCGGCCTAGCGGACAGCACAGATACGCAGTATTTT; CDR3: CSARAGLADSTDTQYF
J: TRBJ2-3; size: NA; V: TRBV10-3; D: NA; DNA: TGTGCCCTCAGTGAGTCCGGCGGGACATTTGCAGATACGCAATATTTT; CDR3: CALSESGGTFADTQYF
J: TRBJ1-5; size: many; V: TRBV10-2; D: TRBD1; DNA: TGCGCCAGCAGTGAGTCGGACAGGGGGGTGGATCAGCCCCAGCATTTT; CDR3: CASSESDRGVDQPQHF
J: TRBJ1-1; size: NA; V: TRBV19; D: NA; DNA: TGTGCCAGTAGTATTGGCAGGTGTAACATTGAAGCTTTCTTT; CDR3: CASSIGRCNIEAFF
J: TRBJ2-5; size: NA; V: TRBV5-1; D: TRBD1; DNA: TGCGCCGGCAGTTTGGACAGGTTCCAAGAGATCCAGTACTTC; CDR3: CAGSLDRFQEIQYF
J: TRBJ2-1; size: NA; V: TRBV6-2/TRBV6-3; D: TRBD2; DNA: TGTGCCAGCGGTTACTCGCGGGAGGGGAGTGATCAGTTCTTC; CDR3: CASGYSREGSDQFF
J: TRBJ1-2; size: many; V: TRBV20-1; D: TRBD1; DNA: TGCAGTGCGGGGACAGGAGCTACTAACTATGGCTACACCTTC; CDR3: CSAGTGATNYGYTF
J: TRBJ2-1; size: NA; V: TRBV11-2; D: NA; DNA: TGTGCCAGAAGCCTTTTGGATAATGAGCAGTTCTTC; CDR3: CARSLLDNEQFF
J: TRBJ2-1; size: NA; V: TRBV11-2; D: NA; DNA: TGTGCCAGCAGCTCAAGGGTGGCTCGGAGGATCGATGAGCAGTTCTTC; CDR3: CASSSRVARRIDEQFF